This TCR beta chain was recorded in a study of blood T cell repertoires in COVID-19. On the study more broadly: In each case, the material was cDNA or gDNA derived from T cells, B-cell-depleted T cells, or PBMCs.

V lost 3 bases and J 1 base, leaving 13 bases between the germline ends. The CDR3 sequence is 16 residues long. The V gene's germline CDR1 is SGHVS and CDR2 FNYEAQ. Source study methods: Using reference gene primer amplification, nucleated cell counts were estimated. Sequenced by immunoSEQ multiplex PCR; TCRdb stores in-frame clones only, minus some. V, J and clone size derive from that table, while D and trimming were established from the DNA sequence. The sample lists fewer than 30,000 clones, about 78% seen once, with over 20% in the top ten. This sequence originates from a boy between 2 and 10 years old with active or convalescent COVID-19. Specimen: peripheral blood. This chain connects TRBV7-6 to TRBJ1-5; D is perhaps TRBD1 (6 bases). This CDR3 is CASSFRGRRSNQPQHF. The DNA of the CDR3 is TGTGCCAGCAGCTTCAGGGGCCGGAGAAGCAATCAGCCCCAGCATTTT.